Below are 15 T cell receptor beta chains sequenced from a single sample in a study of blood T cell repertoires in COVID-19. The table came from immunoSEQ multiplex PCR; TCRdb's copy has only in-frame clones and leaves some out. Of 210,000 or so clones in the sample, 84% were seen once. Sequenced material: PBMCs or T cells enriched from blood (not recorded which). The receptor source for this set is a man aged 60 to 69 who had recovered from COVID-19.

The chain joins TRBV24-1 to TRBJ2-2; D is perhaps TRBD1 (6 bases). Germline values: CDR1 KGHDR, CDR2 SFDVKD. The V end was cut by 9 bases, the J end by 0 bases, with 16 bases between. The CDR3 covers 16 residues. CDR3 bases: TGTGCCACCGCCCCCAGGACAGCACCGAACACCGGGGAGCTGTTTTTT. Protein product: CATAPRTAPNTGELFF.

This chain joins TRBV10-3 and TRBJ1-2, with 7 bases aligning to TRBD1. The CDR3 covers 17 residues. Trimming at V came to 6 bases and at J to 4 bases, leaving 17 bases not matched to a gene. Per the germline V gene, CDR1 is ENHRY and CDR2 is SYGVKD. In nucleotides, the CDR3 is TGTGCCATCAGGAACCGACCCGGGACAGATCCCTTCTATGGCTACACCTTC. It specifies CAIRNRPGTDPFYGYTF.

This chain links TRBV5-1 with TRBJ2-1; 9 bases fit TRBD2. This CDR3 region has 16 residues. The V segment lost 4 bases and the J segment 4 bases; nucleotides outside the gene matches: 9. In germline, CDR1 is SGHRS, CDR2 YFSETQ. CDR3 amino acids: CASSKDPGLAYNEQFF. The CDR3 DNA is TGCGCCAGCAGCAAGGACCCGGGACTAGCATACAATGAGCAGTTCTTC.

The chain is built from TRBV23-1 and TRBJ1-1; 11 bases line up with TRBD1. TRBV23-1 is treated as an ORF (open reading frame) with a function not yet certain. The CDR3 totals 17 residues. V gave up 0 bases and J gave up 1 base; unmatched junction bases: 4. CDR3 sequence (DNA): TGCGCCAGCAGTCAATCCGGGGACAGGGGGAGGAACACTGAAGCTTTCTTT. Translation: CASSQSGDRGRNTEAFF.

The chain is built from TRBV7-2 and TRBJ2-1, with D possibly TRBD2 on 6 matching bases. The germline CDR1 and CDR2 sequences are SGHTA and FQGNSA. This CDR3 is built from 13 residues. Trimming cost V 6 bases and J 5 bases, with 11 bases left between them. The CDR3 DNA sequence: TGTGCCAGCAGGTCGACTAGGAACAATGAGCAGTTCTTC. Amino acid sequence: CASRSTRNNEQFF. Looking up the rest from reference TRBV7-2 and TRBJ2-1 gives the full variable domain: GAGVSQSPSNKVTEKGKDVELRCDPISGHTALYWYRQSLGQGLEFLIYFQGNSAPDKSGLPSDRFSAERTGGSVSTLTIQRTQQEDSAVYLCASRSTRNNEQFFGPGTRLTVL.

A note on this clone: This CDR3 is also generated by other DNA sequences in the sample. The chain combines TRBV5-1 with TRBJ2-2; D might be TRBD2 (6 bases). CDR3 length equals 16 residues. The V gene lost 0 bases and the J gene lost 4 bases, with 13 bases spanning the gap. Per the germline V gene, CDR1 is SGHRS and CDR2 is YFSETQ. CDR3 region: CASSLAGGVGTGELFF. CDR3 nucleotide sequence: TGCGCCAGCAGCTTGGCGGGCGGGGTTGGCACCGGGGAGCTGTTTTTT.

This chain joins TRBV6-2 or TRBV6-3 and TRBJ2-7; D may be TRBD1 (6 bases). Trimming left V 2 bases short and J 2 bases short, with 7 bases between. The length of the CDR3 is 13 residues. Germline lookup yields CDR1 MNHEY and CDR2 SVGEGT. CDR3 in DNA: TGTGCCAGCAGTTACGGGACAACCTACGAGCAGTACTTC. Its protein product is CASSYGTTYEQYF.

This clone was recorded only once. V gene TRBV19 combines with J gene TRBJ1-1, with D unclear. The length of the CDR3 is 15 residues. Between the trimmed V and J ends, which lost 5 bases and 1 base, there was a span of 14 bases. Germline CDR1 LNHDA, CDR2 SQIVND (reference sequence). DNA of the CDR3: TGTGCCAGTAGTCCTCAGCCGGACTGGAACACTGAAGCTTTCTTT. Translated, it gives CASSPQPDWNTEAFF.

This sequence joins TRBV7-2 and TRBJ1-2; a possible D gene is TRBD1 (6 bases). CDR1 is SGHTA and CDR2 is FQGNSA in the germline V gene. Trimming removed 3 bases at V and 0 bases at J, with 8 bases between. The CDR3 totals 14 residues. CDR3 in amino acids: CASSFSGANYGYTF. Written as DNA, the CDR3 is TGTGCCAGCAGCTTCTCAGGGGCTAACTATGGCTACACCTTC.

This chain uses TRBV11-3 with TRBJ2-1, with D perhaps matching TRBD2 (6 bases). The CDR3 totals 14 residues. The germline gives CDR1 SGHNT, CDR2 YENEEA. Between the trimmed V and J ends, which lost 6 bases and 8 bases, there was a span of 17 bases. CDR3 loop: CASSPTRGSDEQFF. The CDR3 DNA is TGTGCCAGCAGTCCGACGCGGGGTAGTGATGAGCAGTTCTTC.

This chain connects TRBV7-9 to TRBJ2-5; D is ambiguous. CDR1 SEHNR and CDR2 FQNEAQ come from the germline V gene (reference sequence). The V and J ends lost 3 bases and 5 bases respectively, with 10 bases between them. This CDR3 is built from 13 residues. The chain's CDR3 is CASSFVLAETQYF. CDR3 sequence (DNA): TGTGCCAGCAGCTTCGTCCTTGCGGAGACCCAGTACTTC.

This clone appeared a single time. The chain joins TRBV30 to TRBJ1-1; D might be TRBD1 (6 bases). Per the germline V gene, CDR1 is GTSNPN and CDR2 is SVGIG (reference sequence). Trimming left V 1 base short and J 6 bases short, with 9 bases between. This CDR3 has 12 amino acids. The CDR3 loop is CAWSEQGPEAFF. In DNA, the CDR3 is TGTGCCTGGAGTGAACAGGGCCCTGAAGCTTTCTTT.

The chain employs TRBV5-1 and TRBJ1-1; 7 bases align to TRBD1. Trimming at V came to 8 bases and at J to 3 bases, leaving 7 bases not matched to a gene. The CDR3 consists of 13 residues. Germline V gene lookup returns CDR1 SGHRS and CDR2 YFSETQ. CDR3 in amino acids: CASNRGEDTEAFF. In DNA, the CDR3 is TGCGCCAGTAACAGGGGTGAGGACACTGAAGCTTTCTTT.

This sequence joins TRBV18 and TRBJ2-3; 7 nucleotides agree with TRBD1. V lost 6 bases to trimming and J lost 2 bases; unmatched junction nucleotides: 5. This CDR3 spans 14 amino acids. Germline CDR1 is KGHSH and CDR2 is LQKENI. CDR3 region: CASSQGQITDTQYF. CDR3 coding DNA: TGTGCCAGCTCCCAGGGACAGATCACAGATACGCAGTATTTT.

J is TRBJ2-3 and V is TRBV9, with a possible D match to TRBD2 (6 bases). V shed 3 bases and J shed 2 bases, with 13 bases lying between them. The CDR3 has 15 residues. The germline CDR1 and CDR2 sequences are SGDLS and YYNGEE. CDR3 protein: CASSDGLTLTDTQYF. The CDR3 DNA is TGTGCCAGCAGCGATGGACTAACCCTCACAGATACGCAGTATTTT.